This T cell receptor beta chain emerged from a study of blood T cell repertoires in COVID-19. The protocol was immunoSEQ multiplex PCR, while the TCRdb copy is restricted to in-frame clones and leaves out a portion. The sample has around 70,000 clones, 78% seen once. Per the germline V gene, CDR1 is SQVTM and CDR2 is ANQGSEA. The CDR3 has 15 amino acids. V shed 7 bases, J shed 7 bases, and the junction held 15 bases outside the gene matches. The rearrangement uses TRBV29-1 and TRBJ2-3, with 9 nucleotides matching TRBD2. The sequencing sample was made of peripheral blood. The TCR was taken from a human donor in a cohort sampled during active COVID-19. In DNA form, the CDR3 reads TGCAGCGGTCTTGGGGCGGGAGGGGGTACAAATACGCAGTATTTT. The encoded protein is CSGLGAGGGTNTQYF.